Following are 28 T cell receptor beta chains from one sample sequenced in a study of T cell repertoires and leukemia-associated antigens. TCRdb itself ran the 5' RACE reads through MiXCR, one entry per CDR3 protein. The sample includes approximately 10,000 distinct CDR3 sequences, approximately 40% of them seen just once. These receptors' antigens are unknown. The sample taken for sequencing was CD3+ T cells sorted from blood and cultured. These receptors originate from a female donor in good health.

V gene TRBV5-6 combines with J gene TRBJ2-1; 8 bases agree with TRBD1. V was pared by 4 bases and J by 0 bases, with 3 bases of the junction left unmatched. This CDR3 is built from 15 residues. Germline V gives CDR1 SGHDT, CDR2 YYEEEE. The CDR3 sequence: CASSRTGSSYNEQFF. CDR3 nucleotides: TGTGCCAGCAGCCGGACAGGGAGCTCCTACAATGAGCAGTTCTTC.

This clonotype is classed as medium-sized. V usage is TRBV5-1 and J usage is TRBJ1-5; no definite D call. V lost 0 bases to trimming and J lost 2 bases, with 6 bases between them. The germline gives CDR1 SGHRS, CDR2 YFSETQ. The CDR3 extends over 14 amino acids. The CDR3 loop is CASSLDPGNQPQHF. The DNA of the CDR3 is TGCGCCAGCAGCTTGGATCCGGGCAATCAGCCCCAGCATTTT.

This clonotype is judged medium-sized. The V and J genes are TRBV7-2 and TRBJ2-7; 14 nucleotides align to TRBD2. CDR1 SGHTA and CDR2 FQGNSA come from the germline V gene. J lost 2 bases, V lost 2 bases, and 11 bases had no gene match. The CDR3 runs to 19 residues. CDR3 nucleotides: TGTGCCAGCAGCTTAAGATTGGGGACTAGCGGGAGAGGGACCTACGAGCAGTACTTC. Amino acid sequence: CASSLRLGTSGRGTYEQYF.

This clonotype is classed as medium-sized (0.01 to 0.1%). The CDR3: CSARLEDRLYF. The CDR3 DNA is TGCAGTGCTCGACTTGAGGACAGGCTGTACTTC. The rearrangement uses TRBV20-1 and TRBJ2-7; 7 nucleotides agree with TRBD1. Germline CDR1 is DFQATT and CDR2 is SNEGSKA (reference sequence). With 5 bases clipped from V and 12 bases from J, the junction kept 10 bases outside the gene matches. The CDR3 length is 11 residues.

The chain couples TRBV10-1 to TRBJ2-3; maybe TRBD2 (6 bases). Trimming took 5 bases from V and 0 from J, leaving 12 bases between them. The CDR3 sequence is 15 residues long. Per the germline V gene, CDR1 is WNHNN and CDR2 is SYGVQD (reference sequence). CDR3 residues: CASSSSGGSTDTQYF. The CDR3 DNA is TGCGCCAGCAGTAGTAGTGGGGGGAGCACAGATACGCAGTATTTT.

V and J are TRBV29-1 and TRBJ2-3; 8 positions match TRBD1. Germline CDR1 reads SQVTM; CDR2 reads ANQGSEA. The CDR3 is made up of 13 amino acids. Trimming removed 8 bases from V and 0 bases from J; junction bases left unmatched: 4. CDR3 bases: TGCAGCTTCCGGACAGGGAGCACAGATACGCAGTATTTT. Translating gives CSFRTGSTDTQYF.

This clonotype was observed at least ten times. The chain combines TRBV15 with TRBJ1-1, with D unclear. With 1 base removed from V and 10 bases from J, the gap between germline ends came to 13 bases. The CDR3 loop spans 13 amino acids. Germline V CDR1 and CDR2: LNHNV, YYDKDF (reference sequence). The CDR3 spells CATSRGRDRGAFF. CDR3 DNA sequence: TGTGCCACCAGCAGAGGGAGGGATCGTGGAGCTTTCTTT.

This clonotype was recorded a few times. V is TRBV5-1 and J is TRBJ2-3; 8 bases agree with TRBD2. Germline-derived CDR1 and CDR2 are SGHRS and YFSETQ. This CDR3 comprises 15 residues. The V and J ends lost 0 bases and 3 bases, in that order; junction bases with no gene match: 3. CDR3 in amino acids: CASSLGSGRTDTQYF. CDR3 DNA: TGCGCCAGCAGCTTGGGCAGCGGGAGAACAGATACGCAGTATTTT. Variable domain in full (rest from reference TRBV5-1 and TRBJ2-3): KAGVTQTPRYLIKTRGQQVTLSCSPISGHRSVSWYQQTPGQGLQFLFEYFSETQRNKGNFPGRFSGRQFSNSRSEMNVSTLELGDSALYLCASSLGSGRTDTQYFGPGTRLTVL.

The CDR3 region has the DNA TGTGCCAGCAGTACAAGAGATACGCAGTATTTT. The encoded protein is CASSTRDTQYF. The chain has TRBV12-3 or TRBV12-4 and TRBJ2-3; the D is unclear. There are 11 residues in the CDR3. V shed 5 bases and J shed 5 bases, with 5 bases lying between them.

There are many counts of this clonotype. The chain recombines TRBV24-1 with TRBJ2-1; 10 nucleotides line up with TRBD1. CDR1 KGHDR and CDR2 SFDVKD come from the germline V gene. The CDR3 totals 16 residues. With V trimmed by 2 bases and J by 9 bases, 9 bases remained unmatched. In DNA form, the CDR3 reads TGTGCCACCAGTGATTACGGGGACAGGGGAGAAGGTGAGCAGTTCTTC. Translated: CATSDYGDRGEGEQFF.

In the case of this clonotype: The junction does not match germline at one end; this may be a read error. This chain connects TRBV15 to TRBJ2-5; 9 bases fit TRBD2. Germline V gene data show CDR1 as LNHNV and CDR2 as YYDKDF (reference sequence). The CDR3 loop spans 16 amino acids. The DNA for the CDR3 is TGTCCCACCAGCAGTGGGTATCTAGCGGGGCAAGAGACCCAGTACTTC. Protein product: CPTSSGYLAGQETQYF.

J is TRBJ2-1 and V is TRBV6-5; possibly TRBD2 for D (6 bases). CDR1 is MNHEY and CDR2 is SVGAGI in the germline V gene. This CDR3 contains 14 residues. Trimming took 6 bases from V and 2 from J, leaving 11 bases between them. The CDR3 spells CASSRREAYNEQFF. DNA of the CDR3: TGTGCCAGCAGCAGAAGGGAGGCCTACAATGAGCAGTTCTTC.

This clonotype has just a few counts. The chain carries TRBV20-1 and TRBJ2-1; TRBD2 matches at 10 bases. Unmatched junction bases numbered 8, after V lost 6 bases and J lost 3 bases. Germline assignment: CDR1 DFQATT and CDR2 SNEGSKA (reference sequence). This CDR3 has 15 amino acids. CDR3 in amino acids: CSALAGTSDYNEQFF. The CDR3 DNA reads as TGCAGTGCCTTAGCCGGGACTAGCGACTACAATGAGCAGTTCTTC.

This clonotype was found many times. DNA for the CDR3: TGTGCCAGCTCACCGGTACCTGGGACAGGGAACCAAGAGACCCAGTACTTC. It specifies CASSPVPGTGNQETQYF. The chain carries TRBV18 and TRBJ2-5, with 9 bases that match TRBD1. Germline CDR1 is KGHSH and CDR2 is LQKENI. V was clipped by 3 bases and J by 0 bases; unmatched bases: 8. The CDR3 consists of 17 residues.

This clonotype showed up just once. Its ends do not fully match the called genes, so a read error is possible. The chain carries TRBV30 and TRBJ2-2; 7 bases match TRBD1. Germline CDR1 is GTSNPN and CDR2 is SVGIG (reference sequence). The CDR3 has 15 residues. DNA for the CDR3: TGTGCCTGGAGGCCGGGGACAGTGGTAACCGGGGAGCTGGTTTTT. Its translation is CAWRPGTVVTGELVF.

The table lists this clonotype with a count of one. The CDR3 nucleotides are TGTGCCAGCAGCTTAGGATTCTCTGGAAACACCATATATTTT. Amino acids: CASSLGFSGNTIYF. The chain employs TRBV7-9 and TRBJ1-3; D is unresolved. The CDR3 is 14 residues long. Trimming shortened V by 1 base and J by 0 bases, and 4 bases separated the two germline ends. Germline V CDR1 and CDR2: SEHNR, FQNEAQ (reference sequence).

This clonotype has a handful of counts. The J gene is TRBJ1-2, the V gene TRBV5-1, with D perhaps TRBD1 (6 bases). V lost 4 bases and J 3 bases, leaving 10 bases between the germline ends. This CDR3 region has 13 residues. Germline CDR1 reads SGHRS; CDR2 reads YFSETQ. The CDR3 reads CASSGDRYYGYTF. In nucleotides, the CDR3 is TGCGCCAGCAGCGGTGACAGGTACTATGGCTACACCTTC.

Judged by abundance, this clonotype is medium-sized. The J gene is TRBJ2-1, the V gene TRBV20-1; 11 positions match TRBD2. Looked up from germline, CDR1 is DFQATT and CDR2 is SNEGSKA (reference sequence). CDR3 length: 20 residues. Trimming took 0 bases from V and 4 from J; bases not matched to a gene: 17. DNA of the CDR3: TGCAGTGCTAGAGAGGAGTGGGGTACTAGCGGGAGTTCGGGTTACAATGAGCAGTTCTTC. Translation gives CSAREEWGTSGSSGYNEQFF.

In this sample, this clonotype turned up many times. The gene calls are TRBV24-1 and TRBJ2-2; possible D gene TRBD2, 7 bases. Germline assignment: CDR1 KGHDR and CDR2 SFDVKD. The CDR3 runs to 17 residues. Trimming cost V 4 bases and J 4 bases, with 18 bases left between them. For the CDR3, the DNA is TGTGCCACCAGTGACCTCGGCGGGGGCGATGGCACCGGGGAGCTGTTTTTT. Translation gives CATSDLGGGDGTGELFF.

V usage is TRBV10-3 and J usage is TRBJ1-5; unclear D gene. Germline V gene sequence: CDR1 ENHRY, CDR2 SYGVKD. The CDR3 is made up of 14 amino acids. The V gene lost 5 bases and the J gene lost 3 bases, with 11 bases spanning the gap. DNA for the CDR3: TGTGCCATCAGTAATACAGATAACAATCAGCCCCAGCATTTT. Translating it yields CAISNTDNNQPQHF.

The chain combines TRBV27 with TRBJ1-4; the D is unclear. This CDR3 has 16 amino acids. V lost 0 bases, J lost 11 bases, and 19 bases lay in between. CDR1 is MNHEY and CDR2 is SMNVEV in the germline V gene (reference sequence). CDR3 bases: TGTGCCAGCAGTTTATCGGGGAGGGAACCTTCCAGGAAACTGTTTTTT. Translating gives CASSLSGREPSRKLFF.

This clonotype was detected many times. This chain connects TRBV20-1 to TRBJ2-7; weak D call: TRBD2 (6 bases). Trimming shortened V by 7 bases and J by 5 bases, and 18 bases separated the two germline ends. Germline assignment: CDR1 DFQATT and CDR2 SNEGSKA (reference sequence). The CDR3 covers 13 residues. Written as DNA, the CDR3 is TGCAGTGTAGTAGGTAGCGGACACCACGAGCAGTACTTC. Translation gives CSVVGSGHHEQYF.

The CDR3 nucleotides are TGTGCCATCAGTGGGCCAAAACAGGAGGCTCTGATGCGTGAGCAGTACTTC. This codes for CAISGPKQEALMREQYF. This chain links TRBV10-3 with TRBJ2-7; either TRBD1 or TRBD2 may supply D (5 bases each). Trimming left V 4 bases short and J 7 bases short, with 26 bases between. The CDR3 sequence is 17 residues long. The germline CDR1 and CDR2 sequences are ENHRY and SYGVKD.

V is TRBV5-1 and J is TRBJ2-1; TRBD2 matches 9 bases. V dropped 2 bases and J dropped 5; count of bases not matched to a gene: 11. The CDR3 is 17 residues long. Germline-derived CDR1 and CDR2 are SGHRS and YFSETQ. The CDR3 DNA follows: TGCGCCAGCAGCTTAGCCAGGACGACTAGCGGTAACAATGAGCAGTTCTTC. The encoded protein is CASSLARTTSGNNEQFF. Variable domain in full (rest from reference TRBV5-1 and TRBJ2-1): KAGVTQTPRYLIKTRGQQVTLSCSPISGHRSVSWYQQTPGQGLQFLFEYFSETQRNKGNFPGRFSGRQFSNSRSEMNVSTLELGDSALYLCASSLARTTSGNNEQFFGPGTRLTVL.

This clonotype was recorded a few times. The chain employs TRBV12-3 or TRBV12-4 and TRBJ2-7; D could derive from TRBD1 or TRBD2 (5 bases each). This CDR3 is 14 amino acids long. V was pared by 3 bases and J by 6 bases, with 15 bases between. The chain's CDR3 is CASSFATRGGEQYF. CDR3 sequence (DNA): TGTGCCAGCAGTTTTGCGACGAGGGGCGGCGAGCAGTACTTC.

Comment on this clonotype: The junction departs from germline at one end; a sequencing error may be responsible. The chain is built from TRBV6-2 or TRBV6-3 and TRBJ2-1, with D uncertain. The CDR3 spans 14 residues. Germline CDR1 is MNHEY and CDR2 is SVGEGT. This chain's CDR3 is CVSSRRESGVEQFF. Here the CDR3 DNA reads TGTGTCAGCAGTCGAAGAGAAAGTGGGGTTGAGCAGTTCTTC.

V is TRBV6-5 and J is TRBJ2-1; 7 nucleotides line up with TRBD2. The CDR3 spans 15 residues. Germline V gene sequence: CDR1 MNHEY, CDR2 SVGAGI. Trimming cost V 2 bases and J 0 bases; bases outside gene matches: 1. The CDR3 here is CASSYGGSSYNEQFF. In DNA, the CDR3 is TGTGCCAGCAGTTACGGCGGGAGCTCCTACAATGAGCAGTTCTTC.

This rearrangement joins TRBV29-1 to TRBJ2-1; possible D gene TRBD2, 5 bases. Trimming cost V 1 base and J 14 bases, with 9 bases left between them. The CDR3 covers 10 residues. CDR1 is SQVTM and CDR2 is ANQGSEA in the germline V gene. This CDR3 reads CSVEAVGEFF. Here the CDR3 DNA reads TGCAGCGTTGAAGCAGTCGGGGAGTTCTTC.